Shown below are 8 T cell receptor beta chains from a single sample sequenced in a study of chronic HIV infection and antiretroviral therapy. From the 5' RACE reads, TCRdb called clonotypes with MiXCR, one entry per CDR3 protein. The profile covers some 37,000 distinct CDR3 sequences, with 8.2% appearing a single time and about 3% taken by the ten largest. The sample comprised peripheral blood. These receptors all stem from an adult who had HIV and had not received antiretroviral therapy, or was an uninfected healthy control (not recorded which).

The genes are TRBV29-1 and TRBJ2-7; 11 bases agree with TRBD2. In germline, CDR1 is SQVTM, CDR2 ANQGSEA. CDR3 size: 13 residues. The V segment lost 4 bases and the J segment 3 bases; nucleotides outside the gene matches: 2. The chain's CDR3 is CSVVTSGNYEQYF. Written as DNA, the CDR3 is TGCAGCGTTGTGACTAGCGGGAACTACGAGCAGTACTTC.

This clonotype was recorded at least ten times. The chain employs TRBV11-2 and TRBJ2-7; the match to TRBD2 covers 7 bases. This CDR3 spans 15 amino acids. Germline lookup yields CDR1 SGHAT and CDR2 FQNNGV. Trimming removed 0 bases from V and 9 bases from J; junction bases left unmatched: 11. CDR3 loop: CASSLEAGSPAVQYF. The CDR3 DNA sequence: TGTGCCAGCAGCTTAGAAGCGGGATCCCCAGCCGTGCAGTACTTC.

This clonotype was counted many times. V is TRBV27 and J is TRBJ2-1, with D perhaps TRBD2 (7 bases). Germline V CDR1 and CDR2: MNHEY, SMNVEV (reference sequence). The ends were cut back, 8 bases at V and 9 bases at J, with 14 bases in the middle. The CDR3 is made up of 12 amino acids. The CDR3, as DNA: TGTGCCAGCCTAGCGGAGGGGGGTGAGCAGTTCTTC. It translates to CASLAEGGEQFF.

This clonotype has at least ten counts. The chain recombines TRBV28 with TRBJ2-3, with D possibly being TRBD2 (6 bases). V shed 1 base and J shed 1 base, with 9 bases lying between them. The CDR3 extends over 15 amino acids. Germline V gene data show CDR1 as MDHEN and CDR2 as SYDVKM. The DNA of the CDR3 is TGTGCCAGCAGTTTATCGAGCGGGCGCACAGATACGCAGTATTTT. Translated, it gives CASSLSSGRTDTQYF.

This clonotype was observed many times. The CDR3 region has the DNA TGTGCCAGCAGTGAGCAAGCGGGGTCTCAAGAGACCCAGTACTTC. It encodes CASSEQAGSQETQYF. The genes are TRBV6-4 and TRBJ2-5; 7 bases align to TRBD2. The CDR3 extends over 15 amino acids. The V segment lost 3 bases and the J segment 2 bases; nucleotides outside the gene matches: 6. CDR1 is MRHNA and CDR2 is SNTAGT in the germline V gene.

The chain combines TRBV28 with TRBJ1-5; D is ambiguous. Germline loops: CDR1 MDHEN, CDR2 SYDVKM. The germline V and J ends were trimmed by 5 bases and 0 bases, with 23 bases remaining between them. This CDR3 is 19 amino acids long. DNA for the CDR3: TGTGCCAGCAGTACAAGACAAAGCCTCCCCTTACATAGCAATCAGCCCCAGCATTTT. Amino acids: CASSTRQSLPLHSNQPQHF. The full variable domain, with the rest looked up from reference TRBV28 and TRBJ1-5, is DVKVTQSSRYLVKRTGEKVFLECVQDMDHENMFWYRQDPGLGLRLIYFSYDVKMKEKGDIPEGYSVSREKKERFSLILESASTNQTSMYLCASSTRQSLPLHSNQPQHFGDGTRLSIL.

This clonotype occurred a few times. V usage is TRBV2 and J usage is TRBJ2-2; TRBD1 might be the D (5 bases). From germline, CDR1 is SNHLY and CDR2 FYNNEI. There are 13 residues in the CDR3. V gave up 6 bases and J gave up 6 bases, with 11 bases separating them. The CDR3, as DNA: TGTGCCAGCAGCAAGAAGGGGCCCGGGGAGCTGTTTTTT. It specifies CASSKKGPGELFF.

This clonotype was detected many times. CDR3 nucleotide sequence: TGCGCCAGCAGCCAAGAGGGGGGAGGTGGCTATGGCTACACCTTC. Translating gives CASSQEGGGGYGYTF. The chain is built from TRBV4-3 and TRBJ1-2; a weak D match, TRBD1 (5 bases). Trimming left V 0 bases short and J 4 bases short, with 12 bases between. The CDR3 totals 15 residues. Germline CDR1 LGHNA, CDR2 YSLEER.